This TCR beta chain was documented in a study of neurological immune-mediated disorders (dated by TCRdb to about 2019). Describing the broader study: Among the approximately 34 multiple sclerosis patients, relapsing-remitting MS was present in 31 and secondary progressive MS was present in 3. The approximately 99 TCR-beta libraries included longitudinal samples, technical triplicates and paired sorted CD4+ and CD8+ T-cell subsets alongside PBMC samples. The cohort was made up of 68 subjects, consisting of roughly 15 HAM/TSP patients, around 35 multiple sclerosis patients and about 20 healthy controls. Each longitudinal HAM/TSP and healthy donor was sampled at 3 time-points spaced at about 3-40 month intervals. Peripheral blood TCR-beta repertoires from HTLV-I-associated myelopathy (HAM/TSP) patients, multiple sclerosis patients and healthy controls were compared by UMI-based sequencing. General study outcomes and caveats: No identical CDR3 amino acid sequences were found to be shared among expanded clones across subjects, suggesting that TCR-beta repertoires were private in all groups. Phylogenetic analysis grouped repertoires from 18 of 34 MS patients into a cluster of related CDR3 sequences, suggesting a possible repertoire-level signature. No association of the MS cluster with clinical or MRI features was observed, and the need for larger cohorts was stated by the authors. TCR clonal expansion was highest in HAM/TSP patients and lowest in MS patients, with MS patients falling below even healthy controls.

cDNA was synthesized by template-switch 5'RACE using a primer carrying a 10-nucleotide random unique molecular identifier by which each TCR transcript was tagged. Over 170 million TCR-beta sequences, covering 15-18 subjects, were produced in each sequencing run. The RNeasy kit was used for extraction of total RNA. The KAPA Real-time Library Amplification kit was used to amplify TCR-beta VDJ regions with primers targeting the TCR constant region and the 5'RACE anchor. Sample indexes and Illumina adaptors were added in a first PCR, after which library yield was increased in a second PCR. After purification with Ampure beads, the TCR product of roughly 650 bp was size-selected on a 2% E-gel SizeSelection system. Before pooling, libraries had their quality checked on a Bioanalyzer, their concentration measured with Qubit, and their quantity determined with the Kapa Library Quantification kit. An Illumina HiSeq 2500 was used to sequence the libraries paired-end at 2 x 150 bp. To increase sequence diversity, roughly 25-31% phiX was spiked into each library pool. The study's processing was this. The quality-filtered reads were processed with the UMI-based MiGEC pipeline, whose error correction step removed more than 90% of the raw TCR sequences. VDJ genes were aligned to IMGT germline references, and clonotypes were defined by unique CDR3 amino acid sequence plus V-J genes. VDJtools evaluated clonal expansion, Shannon diversity and CDR3 relatedness (CalcPairwiseDistances, ClusterSamples); CLCbio workbench built phylogenetic trees. Using coefficient-of-variation modelling across technical triplicates, the study counted a clone as expanded if it had at least 8 unique UMIs. TCRdb redid the processing of the public reads, applying fastp at Q25 and MiXCR, and retained in-frame beta chains. Here each entry gathers all rows of one CDR3 protein and keeps the most common genes and DNA. The V and J calls were not made by the authors but by TCRdb's processing. In all, the sample holds some 38,000 distinct CDR3 sequences, and 3.2% of those were seen once. The ten most abundant clones make up around 8% of the sample.

In the germline V gene, CDR1 corresponds to SGHVS and CDR2 to FQNEAQ. CDR3 length: 14 amino acids, cysteine to phenylalanine. Of the read, only the CDR3 DNA is kept; its 42 bases are in frame from base 1. Relative to germline, V is missing 3 bases and J is missing 6 bases, with 5 bases of the junction outside any gene match. This clonotype was seen many times. There is no known antigen for this receptor. No base-level quality is on record; no much larger clone is a single base apart. The sample's time point, from its label and the paper: longitudinal time-point 1 (baseline). For unsorted PBMC libraries, 2 million PBMCs were used after storage in RNAlater at -80 degrees C until RNA extraction. The multiple sclerosis patients were enrolled in a US clinical protocol that used magnetic resonance imaging to evaluate disease progression. Peripheral blood underwent Ficoll-Hypaque density gradient centrifugation to isolate PBMCs, which were then cryopreserved in liquid nitrogen.

This sequence uses TRBV7-8 and TRBJ2-3; the junction holds 8 bases that match TRBD2. The specimen was PBMCs. The source is a woman between 55 and 75 years old with multiple sclerosis. CDR3 reads: CASSLATSVDTQYF. The DNA sequence follows: TGTGCCAGCAGCTTGGCGACTAGCGTTGATACGCAGTATTTT.